This is a list of T cell receptor beta chains from one sample in a study of blood T cell repertoires in COVID-19. Generated by immunoSEQ multiplex PCR, the TCRdb table keeps only in-frame clones and is missing some. Of 65,000 to 70,000 clones listed, more than 85% were seen once; the top ten hold 13%. The sample consisted of peripheral blood. These receptors were taken from a human donor with active COVID-19. The donor label of this sample is uncertain. CDR3s include the opening cysteine and the closing phenylalanine or tryptophan.

j_call v_call cdr3_length cdr3_aa
TRBJ1-2 TRBV21-1 13 CASSKSVNYGYTF
TRBJ1-1 TRBV5-4 12 CASTDMNTEAFF
TRBJ2-2 TRBV10-3 15 CAISPGLAGSGELFF
TRBJ2-1 TRBV9 14 CASRGLAGVGEQFF
TRBJ1-1 TRBV30 11 CAWSDLEGAFF
TRBJ2-3 TRBV30 13 CAWIAGPGGTQYF
TRBJ1-4 TRBV2 14 CASTVGTGGEKLFF
TRBJ2-1 TRBV29-1 14 CSVVFGGKSNEQFF
TRBJ2-6 TRBV9 20 CASSPRDRGYPLSGANVLTF
TRBJ1-3 TRBV4-3 17 CASSQFSAAPSGNTIYF
TRBJ1-2 TRBV5-4 14 CASSLGDRRYGYTF
TRBJ2-7 TRBV12-2 16 CASRAEGLAKPYEQYF
TRBJ2-3 TRBV28 15 CASSSTGTSGNTQYF
TRBJ1-4 TRBV18 13 CASSPGANEKLFF
TRBJ2-1 TRBV6-2/TRBV6-3 16 CASSYFRDNPYNEQFF
TRBJ2-1 TRBV18 17 CASFRDRGLAGYNEQFF
TRBJ1-2 TRBV9 14 CASSGDRTTYGYTF
TRBJ2-1 TRBV3-1/TRBV3-2 14 CASSQERSSGSPFF
TRBJ2-4 TRBV2 13 CASSEGLKNIQYF
TRBJ1-2 TRBV18 16 CASSRDRVERNYGYTF
TRBJ2-7 TRBV28 14 CASTQAVLAYEQYF
TRBJ2-7 TRBV24-1 15 CATSDSTSRRDEQYF
TRBJ2-5 TRBV2 10 CASSVESQYF
TRBJ2-2 TRBV7-9 15 CASREDRGGTGELFF
TRBJ2-7 TRBV6-5 16 CASSYSSDRGSYEQYF
TRBJ1-2 TRBV19 11 CASSMRGGYTF
TRBJ1-4 TRBV28 13 CASSPGTVEKLFF
TRBJ1-5 TRBV6-5 15 CASSYGLEGDQPQHF
TRBJ1-4 TRBV12-3/TRBV12-4 12 CASSRSGTVLFF
TRBJ2-1 TRBV28 15 CASSLPAGGWNEQFF
TRBJ2-1 TRBV6-8 15 CASRKLSGTRGEQFF
TRBJ1-2 TRBV7-8 15 CASSSSGTGNYGYTF
TRBJ1-2 TRBV9 12 CASSPQGAGYTF
TRBJ2-3 TRBV29-1 13 CSVEKGGTDTQYF
TRBJ2-1 TRBV24-1 15 CATSTPGGSEVEQFF
TRBJ1-2 TRBV4-2 15 CASNLIELGGRGYTF
TRBJ2-1 TRBV7-2 16 CASSLVRRGSYNEQFF
TRBJ2-3 TRBV15 16 CATGAGVEGAGDTQYF
TRBJ1-3 TRBV6-1 16 CASSESRGYSGNTIYF
TRBJ1-4 TRBV19 13 CATTGEVGEKLFF
TRBJ1-2 TRBV5-6 14 CASSLDARGSGYTF
TRBJ2-1 TRBV7-8 13 CASSRGTDNEQFF
TRBJ1-1 TRBV6-1 12 CASSEIRVKAFF
TRBJ1-2 TRBV18 15 CASSPPGTAIYGYTF
TRBJ1-6 TRBV12-3/TRBV12-4 13 CASTRQGNSPLHF
TRBJ1-1 TRBV24-1 13 CATRDRSNTEAFF
TRBJ2-5 TRBV6-6 15 CASSYRAGGGETQYF
TRBJ2-5 TRBV4-2 13 CASSQGTGGTQYF